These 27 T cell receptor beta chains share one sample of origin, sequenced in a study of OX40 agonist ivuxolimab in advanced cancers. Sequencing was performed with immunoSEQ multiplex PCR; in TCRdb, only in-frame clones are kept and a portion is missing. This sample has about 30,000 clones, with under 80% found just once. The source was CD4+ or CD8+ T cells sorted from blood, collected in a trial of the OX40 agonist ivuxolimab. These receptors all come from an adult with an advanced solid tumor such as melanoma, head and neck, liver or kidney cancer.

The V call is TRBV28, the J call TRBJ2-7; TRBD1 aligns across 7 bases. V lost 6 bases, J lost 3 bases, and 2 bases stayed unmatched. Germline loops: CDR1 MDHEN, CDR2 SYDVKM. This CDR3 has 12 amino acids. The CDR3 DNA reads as TGTGCCAGCAGCCAGGGGGACTACGAGCAGTACTTC. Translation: CASSQGDYEQYF.

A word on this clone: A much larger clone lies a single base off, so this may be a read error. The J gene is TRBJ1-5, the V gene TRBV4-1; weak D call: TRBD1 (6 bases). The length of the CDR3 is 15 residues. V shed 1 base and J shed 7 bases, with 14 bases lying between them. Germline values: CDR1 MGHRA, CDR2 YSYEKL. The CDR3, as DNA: TGCGCCAGCAGCCAAGTTGCCGGGGGCGGCCAGCCCCAGCATTTT. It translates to CASSQVAGGGQPQHF.

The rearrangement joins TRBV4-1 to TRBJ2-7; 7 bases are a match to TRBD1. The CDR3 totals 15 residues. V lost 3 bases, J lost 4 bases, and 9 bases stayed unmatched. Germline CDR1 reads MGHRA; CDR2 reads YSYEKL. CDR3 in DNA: TGCGCCAGCAGCCAGAATCAGGGGGTTAGATACGAGCAGTACTTC. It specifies CASSQNQGVRYEQYF.

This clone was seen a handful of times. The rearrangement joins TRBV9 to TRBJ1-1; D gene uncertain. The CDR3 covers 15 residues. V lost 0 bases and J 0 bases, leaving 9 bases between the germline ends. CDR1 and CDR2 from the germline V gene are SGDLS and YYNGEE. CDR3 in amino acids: CASSVARGMNTEAFF. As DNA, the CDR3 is TGTGCCAGCAGCGTAGCTCGGGGAATGAACACTGAAGCTTTCTTT.

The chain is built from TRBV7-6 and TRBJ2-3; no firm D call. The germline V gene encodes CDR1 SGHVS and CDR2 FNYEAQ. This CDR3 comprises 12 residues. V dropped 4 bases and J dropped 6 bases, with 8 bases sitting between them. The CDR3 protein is CASSYGSDTQYF. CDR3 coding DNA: TGTGCCAGCAGCTACGGGTCGGATACGCAGTATTTT.

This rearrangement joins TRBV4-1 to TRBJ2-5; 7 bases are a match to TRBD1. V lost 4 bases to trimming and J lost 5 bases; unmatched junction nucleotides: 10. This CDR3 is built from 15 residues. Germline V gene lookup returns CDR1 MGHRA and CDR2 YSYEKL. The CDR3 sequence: CASSPEGQFRETQYF. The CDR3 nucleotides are TGCGCCAGCAGCCCCGAGGGACAGTTTCGGGAGACCCAGTACTTC.

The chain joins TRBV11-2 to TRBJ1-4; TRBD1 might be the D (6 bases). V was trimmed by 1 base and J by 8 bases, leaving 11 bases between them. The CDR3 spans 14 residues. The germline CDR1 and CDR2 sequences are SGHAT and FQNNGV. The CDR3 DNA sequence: TGTGCCAGCAGCTTAGGACAGGACCGGGAAAAACTGTTTTTT. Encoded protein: CASSLGQDREKLFF.

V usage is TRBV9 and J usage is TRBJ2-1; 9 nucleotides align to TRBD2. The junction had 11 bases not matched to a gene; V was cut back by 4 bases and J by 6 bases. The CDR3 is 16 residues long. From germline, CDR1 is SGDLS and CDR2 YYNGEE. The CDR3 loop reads CASSSRTSEVRNEQFF. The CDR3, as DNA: TGTGCCAGCAGCTCCCGGACTAGCGAGGTCCGCAATGAGCAGTTCTTC.

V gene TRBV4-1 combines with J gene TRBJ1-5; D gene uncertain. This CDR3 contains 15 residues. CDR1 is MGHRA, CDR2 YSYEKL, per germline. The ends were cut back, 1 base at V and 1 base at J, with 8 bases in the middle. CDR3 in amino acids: CASSQVIGSNQPQHF. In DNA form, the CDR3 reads TGCGCCAGCAGCCAAGTTATTGGAAGCAATCAGCCCCAGCATTTT.

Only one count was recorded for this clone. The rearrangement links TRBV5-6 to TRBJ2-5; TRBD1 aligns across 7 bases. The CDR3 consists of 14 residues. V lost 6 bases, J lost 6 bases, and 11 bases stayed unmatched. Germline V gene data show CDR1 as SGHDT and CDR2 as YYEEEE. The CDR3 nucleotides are TGTGCCAGCACCCTGACAGGGTGGGTGAAGACCCAGTACTTC. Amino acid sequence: CASTLTGWVKTQYF.

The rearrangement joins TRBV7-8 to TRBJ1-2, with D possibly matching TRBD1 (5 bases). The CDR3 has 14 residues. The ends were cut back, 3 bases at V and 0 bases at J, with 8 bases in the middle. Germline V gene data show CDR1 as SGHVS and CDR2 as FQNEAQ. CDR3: CASSFRGTNYGYTF. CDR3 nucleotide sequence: TGTGCCAGCAGCTTTCGGGGGACTAACTATGGCTACACCTTC.

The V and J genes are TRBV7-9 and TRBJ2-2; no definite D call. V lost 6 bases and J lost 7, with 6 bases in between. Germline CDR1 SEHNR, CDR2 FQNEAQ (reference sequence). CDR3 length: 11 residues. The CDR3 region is CASRGVGELFF. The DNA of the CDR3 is TGTGCCAGCAGGGGTGTCGGGGAGCTGTTTTTT. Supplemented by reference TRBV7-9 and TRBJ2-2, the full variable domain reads DTGVSQNPRHKITKRGQNVTFRCDPISEHNRLYWYRQTLGQGPEFLTYFQNEAQLEKSRLLSDRFSAERPKGSFSTLEIQRTEQGDSAMYLCASRGVGELFFGEGSRLTVL.

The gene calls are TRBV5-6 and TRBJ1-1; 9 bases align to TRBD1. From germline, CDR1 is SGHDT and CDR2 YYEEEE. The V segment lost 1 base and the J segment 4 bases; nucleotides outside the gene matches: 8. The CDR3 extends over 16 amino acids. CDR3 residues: CASSLWGTGIVTEAFF. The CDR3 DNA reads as TGTGCCAGCAGCTTGTGGGGGACAGGGATCGTCACTGAAGCTTTCTTT.

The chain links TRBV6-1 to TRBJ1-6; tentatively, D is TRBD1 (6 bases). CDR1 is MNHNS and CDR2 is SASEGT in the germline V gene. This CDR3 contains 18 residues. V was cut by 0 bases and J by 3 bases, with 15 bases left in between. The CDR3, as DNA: TGTGCCAGCAGTGAAGCGCGGACAGAAGGGTTCTATAATTCACCCCTCCACTTT. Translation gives CASSEARTEGFYNSPLHF.

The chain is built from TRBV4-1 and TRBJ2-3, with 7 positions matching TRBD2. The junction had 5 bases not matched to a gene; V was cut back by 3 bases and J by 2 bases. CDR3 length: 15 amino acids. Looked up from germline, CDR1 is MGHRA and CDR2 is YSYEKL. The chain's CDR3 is CASSHRDYDTDTQYF. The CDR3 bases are TGCGCCAGCAGCCACCGGGACTATGACACAGATACGCAGTATTTT.

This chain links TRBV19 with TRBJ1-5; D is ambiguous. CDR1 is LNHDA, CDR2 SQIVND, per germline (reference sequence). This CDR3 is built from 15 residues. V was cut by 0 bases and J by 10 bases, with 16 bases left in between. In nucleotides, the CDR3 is TGTGCCAGTAGTATAGATCTAGATGGGTTCGAACCCCAGCATTTT. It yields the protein CASSIDLDGFEPQHF.

CDR3 coding DNA: TGTGCCAGCAGTTACTCGACGTGGGAGGATGAGCAGTTCTTC. Translated: CASSYSTWEDEQFF. This sequence joins TRBV6-6 and TRBJ2-1, with D possibly being TRBD2 (6 bases). This CDR3 is 14 amino acids long. V lost 0 bases to trimming and J lost 8 bases, with 11 bases between them. CDR1 is MNHNY and CDR2 is SVGAGI in the germline V gene (reference sequence).

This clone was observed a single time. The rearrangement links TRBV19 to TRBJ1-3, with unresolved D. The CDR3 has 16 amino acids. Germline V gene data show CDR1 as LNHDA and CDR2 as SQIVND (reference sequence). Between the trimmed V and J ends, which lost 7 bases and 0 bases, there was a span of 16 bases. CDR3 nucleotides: TGTGCCAGTACCTCCCTGGCGGAGTACTCTGGAAACACCATATATTTT. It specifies CASTSLAEYSGNTIYF. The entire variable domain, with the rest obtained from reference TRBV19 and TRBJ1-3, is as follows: DGGITQSPKYLFRKEGQNVTLSCEQNLNHDAMYWYRQDPGQGLRLIYYSQIVNDFQKGDIAEGYSVSREKKESFPLTVTSAQKNPTAFYLCASTSLAEYSGNTIYFGEGSWLTVV.

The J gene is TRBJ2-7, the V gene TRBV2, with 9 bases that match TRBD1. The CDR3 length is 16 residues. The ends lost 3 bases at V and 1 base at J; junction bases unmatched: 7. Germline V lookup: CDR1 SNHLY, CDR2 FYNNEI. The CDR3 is CASSDPTGTGSYEQYF. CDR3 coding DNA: TGTGCCAGCAGTGACCCTACCGGGACAGGGTCCTACGAGCAGTACTTC.

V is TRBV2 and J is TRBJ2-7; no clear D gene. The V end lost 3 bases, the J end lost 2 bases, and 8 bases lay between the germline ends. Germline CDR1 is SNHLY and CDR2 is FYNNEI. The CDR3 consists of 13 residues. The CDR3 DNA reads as TGTGCCAGCAGTGATCGGCCAGCCTACGAGCAGTACTTC. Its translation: CASSDRPAYEQYF.

CDR3 sequence: CASSQEDLAGGWNEQFF. As DNA, the CDR3 is TGCGCCAGCAGCCAAGAAGATCTAGCGGGGGGTTGGAATGAGCAGTTCTTC. This sequence joins TRBV4-1 and TRBJ2-1; TRBD2 agrees at 11 bases. The V gene end was trimmed by 0 bases and the J gene end by 7 bases; junction bases not matched to a gene: 8. Per germline, CDR1 MGHRA and CDR2 YSYEKL. The CDR3 extends over 17 amino acids.

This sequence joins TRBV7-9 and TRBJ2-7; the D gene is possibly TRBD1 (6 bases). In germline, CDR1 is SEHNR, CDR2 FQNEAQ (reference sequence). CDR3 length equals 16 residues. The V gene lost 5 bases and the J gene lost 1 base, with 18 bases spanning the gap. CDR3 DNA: TGTGCCAGCAGCCACGGGATGAGGGACATTTCCTACGAGCAGTACTTC. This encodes CASSHGMRDISYEQYF.

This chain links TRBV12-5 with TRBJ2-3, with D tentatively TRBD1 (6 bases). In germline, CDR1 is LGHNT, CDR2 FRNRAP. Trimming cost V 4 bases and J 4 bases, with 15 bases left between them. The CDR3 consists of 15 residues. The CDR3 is CASGSPDKGADTQYF. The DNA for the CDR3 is TGTGCTAGTGGTTCCCCGGATAAGGGGGCAGATACGCAGTATTTT.

As DNA, the CDR3 is TGCGCCAGCAGCGGGAACACCGGGGAGCTGTTTTTT. Protein: CASSGNTGELFF. J is TRBJ2-2 and V is TRBV5-1; D gene unclear. The CDR3 spans 12 residues. The V end lost 4 bases, the J end lost 1 base, and 2 bases lay between the germline ends. CDR1 is SGHRS and CDR2 is YFSETQ in the germline V gene.

The CDR3 DNA is TGTGCCAGCAGCTTCGACAGGGAAGAAAAACTGTTTTTT. Its protein is CASSFDREEKLFF. The V call is TRBV28, the J call TRBJ1-4; 7 nucleotides align to TRBD1. CDR3 length equals 13 residues. V shed 6 bases and J 8 bases; nucleotides not matched to a gene: 6. Germline lookup yields CDR1 MDHEN and CDR2 SYDVKM.

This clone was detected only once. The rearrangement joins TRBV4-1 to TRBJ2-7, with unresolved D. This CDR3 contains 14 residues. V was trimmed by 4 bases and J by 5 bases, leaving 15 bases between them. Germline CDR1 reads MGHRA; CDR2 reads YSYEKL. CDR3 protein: CASSPGFVRNEQYF. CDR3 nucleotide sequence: TGCGCCAGCAGCCCCGGTTTCGTTCGAAACGAGCAGTACTTC.

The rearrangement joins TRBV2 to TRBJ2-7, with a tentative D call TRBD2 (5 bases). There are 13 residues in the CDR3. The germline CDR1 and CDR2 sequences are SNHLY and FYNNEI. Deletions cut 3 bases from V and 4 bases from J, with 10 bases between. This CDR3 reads CASSERVLYEQYF. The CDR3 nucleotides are TGTGCCAGCAGTGAGAGGGTCCTGTACGAGCAGTACTTC.